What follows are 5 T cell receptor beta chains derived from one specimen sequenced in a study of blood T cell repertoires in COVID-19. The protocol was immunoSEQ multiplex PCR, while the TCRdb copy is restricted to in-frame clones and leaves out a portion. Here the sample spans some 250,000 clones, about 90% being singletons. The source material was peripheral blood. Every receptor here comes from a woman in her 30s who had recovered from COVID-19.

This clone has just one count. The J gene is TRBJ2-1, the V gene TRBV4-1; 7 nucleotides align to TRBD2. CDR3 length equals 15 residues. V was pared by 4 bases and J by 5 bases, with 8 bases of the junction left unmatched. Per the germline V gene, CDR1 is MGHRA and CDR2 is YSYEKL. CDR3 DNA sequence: TGCGCCAGCAGCCGAACCGGGACTACGAACAATGAGCAGTTCTTC. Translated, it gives CASSRTGTTNNEQFF.

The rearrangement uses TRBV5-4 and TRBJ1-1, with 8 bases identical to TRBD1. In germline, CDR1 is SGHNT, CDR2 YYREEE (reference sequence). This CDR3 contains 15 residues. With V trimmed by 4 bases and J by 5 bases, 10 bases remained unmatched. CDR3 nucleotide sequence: TGTGCCAGCAGCGGAGGACAGGGTCTGGGGACTGAAGCTTTCTTT. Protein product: CASSGGQGLGTEAFF.

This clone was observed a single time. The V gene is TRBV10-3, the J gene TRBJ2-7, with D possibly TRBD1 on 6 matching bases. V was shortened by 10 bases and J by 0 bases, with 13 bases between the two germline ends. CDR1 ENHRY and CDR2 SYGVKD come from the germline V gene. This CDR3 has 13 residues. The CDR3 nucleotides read TGTGCCACCGTCGACAGGAGCTCCTACGAGCAGTACTTC. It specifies CATVDRSSYEQYF.

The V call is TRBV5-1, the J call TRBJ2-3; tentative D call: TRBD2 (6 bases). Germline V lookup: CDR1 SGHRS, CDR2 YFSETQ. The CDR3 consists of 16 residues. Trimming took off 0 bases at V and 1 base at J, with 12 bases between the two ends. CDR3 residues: CASSLDGGFGTDTQYF. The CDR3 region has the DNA TGCGCCAGCAGCTTGGATGGAGGGTTCGGCACAGATACGCAGTATTTT. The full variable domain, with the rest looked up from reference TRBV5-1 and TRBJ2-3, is KAGVTQTPRYLIKTRGQQVTLSCSPISGHRSVSWYQQTPGQGLQFLFEYFSETQRNKGNFPGRFSGRQFSNSRSEMNVSTLELGDSALYLCASSLDGGFGTDTQYFGPGTRLTVL.

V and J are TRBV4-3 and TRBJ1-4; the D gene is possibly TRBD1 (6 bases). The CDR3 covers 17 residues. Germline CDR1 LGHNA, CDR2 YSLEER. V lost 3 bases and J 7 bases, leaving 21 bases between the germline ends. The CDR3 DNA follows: TGCGCCAGCAGCCAGGACGGGACACAGGATGGTGGTGAAAAACTGTTTTTT. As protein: CASSQDGTQDGGEKLFF.